The rows below give T cell receptor beta chains drawn from one sample of a study of shared clonotypes between healthy human individuals. Sequencing was performed with immunoSEQ multiplex PCR; in TCRdb, only in-frame clones are kept and a portion is missing. This sample has 2,500,000 or so clones; roughly 93% occur once, and the top ten carry approximately 0.36%. Sequenced material: naive CD4+ T cells from PBMCs. The receptors come from a man in his late teens or twenties in good health. Some clones in this sample may be carry-over from other donors' samples. Each CDR3 is given with its conserved first and last residue. D genes are given only for firm matches. Size is omitted from some rows. Given values are once, few, many or a class for expanded clones.

v_gene	len	j_gene	abundance	d_gene	CDR3nt	CDR3aa
TRBV29-1	14	TRBJ1-1	-	-	TGCAGCGTGGCCGTCGTGGGGACGGGGACTGAAGCTTTCTTT	CSVAVVGTGTEAFF
TRBV5-1	16	TRBJ2-3	-	TRBD2	TGCGCCAGCAGCCTTTTAGCGGGAGGGCCTAAAGATACGCAGTATTTT	CASSLLAGGPKDTQYF
TRBV11-2	15	TRBJ1-3	-	-	TGTGCCAGCAGCTCCCCATCGGTCTCTGGAAACACCATATATTTT	CASSSPSVSGNTIYF
TRBV4-1	16	TRBJ2-7	-	-	TGCGCCAGCAGCCAAGATCTATGGAAAGAGGGCTACGAGCAGTACTTC	CASSQDLWKEGYEQYF
TRBV7-9	16	TRBJ2-7	-	TRBD1	TGTGCCAGCAGCTTAGCGAAGGGACAGGCAAACTACGAGCAGTACTTC	CASSLAKGQANYEQYF
TRBV30	14	TRBJ1-2	-	TRBD1	TGTGCCGGATCCGGGACAGGGCCTAACTATGGCTACACCTTC	CAGSGTGPNYGYTF
TRBV11-2	14	TRBJ2-7	once	TRBD2	TGTGCCAGCAGCTTAATTAGCGGGGGAAGCGAGCAGTACTTC	CASSLISGGSEQYF
TRBV4-3	17	TRBJ2-3	-	TRBD2	TGCGCCAGCAGCCAAGTTCAGTTTGGGGGGGGCACAGATACGCAGTATTTT	CASSQVQFGGGTDTQYF
TRBV6-5	12	TRBJ1-2	-	-	TGTGCCAGCAGTTACGGGGGCTATGGCTACACCTTC	CASSYGGYGYTF
TRBV5-1	14	TRBJ2-1	-	-	TGCGCCAGCAGCTTGGTCGGGAGAGAAAATGAGCAGTTCTTC	CASSLVGRENEQFF
TRBV28	15	TRBJ2-7	-	-	TGTGCCAGCAGTTCCCGGACACGGGCACGGCTCGAGCAGTACTTC	CASSSRTRARLEQYF
TRBV28	11	TRBJ2-7	-	-	TGTGCCAGCAGTGAGGGTAACGAGCAGTACTTC	CASSEGNEQYF
TRBV5-1	15	TRBJ2-2	-	-	TGCGCCAGCAGCCCAGACTCCCCGAACACCGGGGAGCTGTTTTTT	CASSPDSPNTGELFF
TRBV5-1	15	TRBJ2-1	-	TRBD2	TGCGCCAGCCAACTTAGCGGGACCTCCTACAATGAGCAGTTCTTC	CASQLSGTSYNEQFF
TRBV19	14	TRBJ1-4	-	-	TGTGCCAGTAGTATAAATTGGCAGGGAACTGAACTGTTTTTT	CASSINWQGTELFF
TRBV19	14	TRBJ1-2	-	-	TGTGCCAGTAGTATTCGGAGCCCCACCTATGGCTACACCTTC	CASSIRSPTYGYTF